Following are 9 T cell receptor beta chains from one sample sequenced in a study of blood T cell repertoires in COVID-19. The table came from immunoSEQ multiplex PCR; TCRdb's copy has only in-frame clones and leaves some out. The sample has roughly 280,000 clones, about nine tenths seen once; the top ten hold over 9%. The specimen was peripheral blood. These receptors came from a woman aged 30 to 39 with COVID-19, enrolled during active disease.

This chain joins TRBV6-5 and TRBJ2-5; D not certain. The V gene's germline CDR1 is MNHEY and CDR2 SVGAGI. Trimming shortened V by 2 bases and J by 4 bases, and 11 bases separated the two germline ends. CDR3 length: 14 residues. The DNA for the CDR3 is TGTGCCAGCAGTTACGTGGAGACCCGAGAGACCCAGTACTTC. Translating gives CASSYVETRETQYF.

The chain has TRBV5-5 and TRBJ1-6; 7 bases agree with TRBD1. Germline CDR1 reads SGHKS; CDR2 reads YYEKEE (reference sequence). This CDR3 is built from 16 residues. V lost 4 bases, J lost 7 bases, and 11 bases stayed unmatched. The CDR3 here is CASSLRRRGLNSPLHF. CDR3 nucleotides: TGTGCCAGCAGCCTTCGACGGAGGGGGCTAAATTCACCCCTCCACTTT.

The chain joins TRBV2 to TRBJ2-5, with D possibly being TRBD1 (8 bases). Trimming took off 6 bases at V and 0 bases at J, with 14 bases between the two ends. The CDR3 totals 15 residues. Germline V lookup: CDR1 SNHLY, CDR2 FYNNEI. The DNA for the CDR3 is TGTGCCAGCAGCACAGGGGGGGGCAACCAAGAGACCCAGTACTTC. Protein product: CASSTGGGNQETQYF.

The chain recombines TRBV5-1 with TRBJ2-1; 7 positions agree with TRBD1. The CDR3 runs 15 residues. With V trimmed by 6 bases and J by 7 bases, 13 bases remained unmatched. CDR1 SGHRS and CDR2 YFSETQ come from the germline V gene. The DNA for the CDR3 is TGCGCCAGCACCCCACAGGGGAACCCCCCAAATGAGCAGTTCTTC. Amino acid sequence: CASTPQGNPPNEQFF.

The J gene is TRBJ2-2, the V gene TRBV19; D uncertain. Germline CDR1 reads LNHDA; CDR2 reads SQIVND (reference sequence). This CDR3 is 14 amino acids long. V lost 0 bases, J lost 2 bases, and 4 bases lay in between. CDR3 residues: CASSIDSNTGELFF. For the CDR3, the DNA is TGTGCCAGTAGTATAGACAGTAACACCGGGGAGCTGTTTTTT.

V and J are TRBV28 and TRBJ2-3; D not certain. CDR1 and CDR2 (germline): MDHEN, SYDVKM. Trimming left V 3 bases short and J 3 bases short, with 4 bases between. The CDR3 has 12 amino acids. The DNA of the CDR3 is TGTGCCAGCAGTTTGTATACAGATACGCAGTATTTT. Translated, it gives CASSLYTDTQYF.

This clone was counted once. This chain links TRBV5-6 with TRBJ2-4; D perhaps matches TRBD2 (5 bases). In germline, CDR1 is SGHDT, CDR2 YYEEEE. Trimming took 0 bases from V and 5 from J, leaving 12 bases between them. The CDR3 extends over 15 amino acids. CDR3 DNA sequence: TGTGCCAGCAGCTTGGTACGGACCGGGGAAAACATTCAGTACTTC. Encoded protein: CASSLVRTGENIQYF.

The chain couples TRBV6-6 to TRBJ2-7; 11 bases are a match to TRBD1. Trimming removed 6 bases from V and 5 bases from J; junction bases left unmatched: 12. Germline CDR1 reads MNHNY; CDR2 reads SVGAGI (reference sequence). The CDR3 sequence is 16 residues long. DNA of the CDR3: TGTGCCAGCAGCCCCGATGGACAGGGGGCGTTCGACGAGCAGTACTTC. Amino acid sequence: CASSPDGQGAFDEQYF.

V gene TRBV6-5 combines with J gene TRBJ1-4, with D possibly being TRBD1 (5 bases). Germline CDR1 reads MNHEY; CDR2 reads SVGAGI. There are 14 residues in the CDR3. Trimming removed 5 bases at V and 8 bases at J, with 15 bases between. CDR3 sequence: CASSHTWRGEKLFF. CDR3 bases: TGTGCCAGCAGTCATACTTGGCGGGGCGAAAAACTGTTTTTT.